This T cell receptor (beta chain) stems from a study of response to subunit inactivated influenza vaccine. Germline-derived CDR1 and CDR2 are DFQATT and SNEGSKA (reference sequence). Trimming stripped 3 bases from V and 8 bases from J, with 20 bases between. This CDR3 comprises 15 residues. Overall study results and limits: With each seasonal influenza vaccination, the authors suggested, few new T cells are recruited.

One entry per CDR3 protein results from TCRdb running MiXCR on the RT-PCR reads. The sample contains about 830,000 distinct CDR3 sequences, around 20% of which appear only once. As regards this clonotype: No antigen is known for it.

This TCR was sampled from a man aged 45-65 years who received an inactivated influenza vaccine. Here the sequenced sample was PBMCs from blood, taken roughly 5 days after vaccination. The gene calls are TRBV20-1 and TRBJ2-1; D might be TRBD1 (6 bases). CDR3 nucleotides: TGCAGTGCTAGGGGTCAGGGGCGGCCGACCGATGAGCAGTTCTTC. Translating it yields CSARGQGRPTDEQFF.